This TCR beta chain stems from a study of human T cells and chemical hapten exposure. Extraction of total RNA was performed on unfractionated whole blood. This CDR3 has 15 amino acids. V lost 4 bases to trimming and J lost 4 bases, with 15 bases between them. The germline V gene has CDR1 SGHNT and CDR2 YYREEE (reference sequence). TCRdb re-called the 5' RACE reads through MiXCR, storing one row per CDR3 protein. The data contain about 81,000 distinct CDR3 sequences, roughly 8.4% of them singletons. This clonotype has a handful of counts. This chain connects TRBV5-4 to TRBJ1-3, with a possible D match to TRBD1 (5 bases). This TCR derives from a male donor in good health. CDR3 in DNA: TGTGCCAGCAGCACTTTTCAAGGGGTCGGAAACACCATATATTTT. This translates into CASSTFQGVGNTIYF. Drawing the rest from reference TRBV5-4 and TRBJ1-3, the complete variable domain is ETGVTQSPTHLIKTRGQQVTLRCSSQSGHNTVSWYQQALGQGPQFIFQYYREEENGRGNFPPRFSGLQFPNYSSELNVNALELDDSALYLCASSTFQGVGNTIYFGEGSWLTVV.